This T cell receptor (beta chain) is drawn from a study of blood T cell repertoires in COVID-19. Looking at the study overall: Whether acute or convalescent, the COVID-19 samples came from the United States, Italy and Spain.

Sequencing used immunoSEQ multiplex PCR; TCRdb keeps in-frame clones, though not all of them. The sample lists approximately 400,000 clones, more than 85% occurring once. Recruitment covered over 20 US areas and drew participants whose ages spanned about 18 to 90 years. Participants reported their clinical history, and cohort assignment relied on those reports. Individuals in the exposed group had encountered a COVID-19 case within 2 weeks preceding study entry. The J segment lost 6 bases and the V segment lost 4 bases, leaving 6 bases of the junction unmatched. Germline assignment: CDR1 LGHDT and CDR2 YNNKEL (reference sequence). The CDR3 contains 15 residues.

The sequenced sample was PBMCs or T cells enriched from blood (not recorded which). The V and J genes are TRBV3-1 (or the pseudogene TRBV3-2) and TRBJ2-7; 13 nucleotides agree with TRBD2. This clonotype was obtained from a woman aged 40 to 50 who had been exposed to COVID-19. CDR3 sequence (DNA): TGTGCCAGCAGCCCTTGGACTAGCGGGAGAACCGAGCAGTACTTC. Its protein product is CASSPWTSGRTEQYF.